The T cell receptor beta chain under discussion was sequenced for a study of T cell responses to AZD1222 COVID-19 vaccine. Study conclusions and caveats: Mostly white British, mostly female donors; authors suggested clonal diversity may be underestimated. Spike regions recognized by vaccine-associated CD4 TCRs spanned the protein, led by 160-218 and 743-854. Baseline testing showed seropositivity in only six or seven AZD1222 recipients. Increased Spike-specific TCR breadth and depth were observed after two AZD1222 doses.

With respect to this clone: The antigen is not known.

Germline V lookup: CDR1 PRHDT, CDR2 FYEKMQ (reference sequence). The CDR3 extends over 13 amino acids. Trimming cost V 0 bases and J 6 bases; bases outside gene matches: 1. Assay used: immunoSEQ multiplex PCR; TCRdb lists only in-frame clones, some missing. This sample yields around 94,000 clones, of which 70% to 90% are seen a single time; 19% belongs to the top ten. The starting material was peripheral blood, obtained on day 0 of AZD1222 vaccination. The gene calls are TRBV13 and TRBJ1-1, with TRBD1 identical over 7 bases. The sequence derives from an adult in good health. CDR3 nucleotide sequence: TGTGCCAGCAGCTTAGGAGGACAGGCTGAAGCTTTCTTT. It encodes CASSLGGQAEAFF.